This TCR beta chain was sequenced in a study of response to subunit inactivated influenza vaccine. Study-level results: Authors suggested few new T cells are recruited by each seasonal influenza vaccination.

TCRdb reprocessed the RT-PCR reads with MiXCR, giving one entry per CDR3 protein. The data show around 520,000 distinct CDR3 sequences, about an eighth seen once. The CDR3 contains 15 residues. Trimming shortened V by 1 base and J by 5 bases, and 15 bases separated the two germline ends. Germline V gene lookup returns CDR1 SGHTA and CDR2 FQGNSA. This clonotype has more than one count but fewer than ten. Antigen: not known. This rearrangement joins TRBV7-2 to TRBJ2-7; possibly TRBD2 for D (6 bases). The specimen comprised PBMCs from blood, sampled on the day of vaccination. The clonotype comes from a man aged 45-65 years who received an inactivated influenza vaccine. The chain's CDR3 is CASSLEGQEGDEQYF. The CDR3 region has the DNA TGTGCCAGCAGCTTAGAGGGGCAGGAGGGTGACGAGCAGTACTTC.